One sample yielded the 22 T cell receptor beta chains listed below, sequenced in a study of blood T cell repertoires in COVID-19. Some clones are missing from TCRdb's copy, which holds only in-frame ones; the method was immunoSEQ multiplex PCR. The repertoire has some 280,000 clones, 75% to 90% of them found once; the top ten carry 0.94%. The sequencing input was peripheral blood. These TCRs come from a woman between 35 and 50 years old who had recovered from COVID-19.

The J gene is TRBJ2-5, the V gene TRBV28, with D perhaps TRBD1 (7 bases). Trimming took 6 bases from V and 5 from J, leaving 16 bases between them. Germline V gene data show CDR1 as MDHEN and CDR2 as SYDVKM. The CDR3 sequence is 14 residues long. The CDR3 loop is CASSGGGAGETQYF. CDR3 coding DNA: TGTGCCAGCAGCGGAGGGGGCGCCGGGGAGACCCAGTACTTC.

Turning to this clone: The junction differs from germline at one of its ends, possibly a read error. The DNA of the CDR3 is TGTGCTAGCAGCGGGACAGGGCGCGGGGAGACCCAGTACTTC. It encodes CASSGTGRGETQYF. The V and J genes are TRBV7-7 and TRBJ2-5, with 9 bases aligning to TRBD1. This CDR3 contains 14 residues. Germline lookup yields CDR1 SSHAT and CDR2 FNYEAQ (reference sequence).

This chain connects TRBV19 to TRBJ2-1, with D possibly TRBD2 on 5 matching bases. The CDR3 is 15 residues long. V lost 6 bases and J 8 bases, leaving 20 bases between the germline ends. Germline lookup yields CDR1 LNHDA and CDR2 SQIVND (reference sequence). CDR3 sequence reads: CASRGIKTGVDEQFF. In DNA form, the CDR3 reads TGTGCCAGTAGGGGGATAAAAACCGGGGTGGATGAGCAGTTCTTC.

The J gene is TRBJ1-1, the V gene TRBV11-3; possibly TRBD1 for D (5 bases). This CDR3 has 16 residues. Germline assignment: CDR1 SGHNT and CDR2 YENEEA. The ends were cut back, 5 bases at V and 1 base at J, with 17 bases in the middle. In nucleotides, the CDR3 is TGTGCCAGCAGCGGAAGCTTCGGGGGGGGGAACACTGAAGCTTTCTTT. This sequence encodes CASSGSFGGGNTEAFF.

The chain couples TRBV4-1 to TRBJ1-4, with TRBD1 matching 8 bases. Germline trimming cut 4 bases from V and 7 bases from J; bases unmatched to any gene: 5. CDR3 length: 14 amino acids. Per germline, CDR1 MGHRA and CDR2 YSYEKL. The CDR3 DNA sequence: TGCGCCAGCAGCCGCCAGGGGGCGCTTGAAAAACTGTTTTTT. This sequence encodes CASSRQGALEKLFF.

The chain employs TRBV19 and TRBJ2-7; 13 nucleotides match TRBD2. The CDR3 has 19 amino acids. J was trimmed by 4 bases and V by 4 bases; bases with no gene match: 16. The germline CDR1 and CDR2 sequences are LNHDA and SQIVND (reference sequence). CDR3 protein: CASSTWTSGSPSRFYEQYF. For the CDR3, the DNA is TGTGCCAGTAGTACCTGGACTAGCGGGAGCCCATCCCGGTTTTACGAGCAGTACTTC.

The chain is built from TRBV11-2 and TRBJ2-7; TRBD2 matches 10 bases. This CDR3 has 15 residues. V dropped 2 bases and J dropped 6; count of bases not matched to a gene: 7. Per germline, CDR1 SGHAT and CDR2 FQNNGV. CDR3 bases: TGTGCCAGCAGCTTAAGGCAGCGGGAGGGGATCGAGCAGTACTTC. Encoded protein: CASSLRQREGIEQYF.

This CDR3 reads CASSQESTGSGNTIYF. CDR3 nucleotide sequence: TGTGCCAGCAGCCAGGAATCGACAGGCTCTGGAAACACCATATATTTT. This rearrangement joins TRBV3-1 (or the pseudogene TRBV3-2) to TRBJ1-3; weak D call: TRBD1 (6 bases). Germline CDR1 LGHDT, CDR2 YNNKEL (reference sequence). V lost 3 bases and J lost 0, with 12 bases in between. This CDR3 region has 16 residues.

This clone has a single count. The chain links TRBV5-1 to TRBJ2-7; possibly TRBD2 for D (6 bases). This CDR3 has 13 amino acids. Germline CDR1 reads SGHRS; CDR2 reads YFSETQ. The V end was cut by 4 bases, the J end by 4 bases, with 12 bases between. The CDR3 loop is CASSQVGGYEQYF. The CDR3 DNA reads TGCGCCAGCAGCCAGGTGGGGGGTTACGAGCAGTACTTC. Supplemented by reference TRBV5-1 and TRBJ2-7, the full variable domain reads KAGVTQTPRYLIKTRGQQVTLSCSPISGHRSVSWYQQTPGQGLQFLFEYFSETQRNKGNFPGRFSGRQFSNSRSEMNVSTLELGDSALYLCASSQVGGYEQYFGPGTRLTVT.

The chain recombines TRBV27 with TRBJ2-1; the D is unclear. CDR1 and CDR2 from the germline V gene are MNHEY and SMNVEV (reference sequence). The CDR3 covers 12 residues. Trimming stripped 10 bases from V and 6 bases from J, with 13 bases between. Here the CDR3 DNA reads TGTGCCACCAACCGAGGCGGCAATGAGCAGTTCTTC. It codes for CATNRGGNEQFF.

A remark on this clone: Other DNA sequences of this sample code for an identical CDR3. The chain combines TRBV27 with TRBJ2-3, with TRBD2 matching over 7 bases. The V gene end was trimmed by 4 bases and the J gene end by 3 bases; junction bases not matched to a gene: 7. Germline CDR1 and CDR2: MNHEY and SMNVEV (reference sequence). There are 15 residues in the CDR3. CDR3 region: CASSSRGGWTDTQYF. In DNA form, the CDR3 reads TGTGCCAGCAGTTCTCGCGGGGGTTGGACAGATACGCAGTATTTT.

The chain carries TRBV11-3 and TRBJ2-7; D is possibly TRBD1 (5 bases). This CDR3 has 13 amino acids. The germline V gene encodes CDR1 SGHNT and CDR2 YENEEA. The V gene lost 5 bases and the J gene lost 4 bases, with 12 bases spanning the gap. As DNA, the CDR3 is TGTGCCAGCAGCCCCCAGGGAACGTACGAGCAGTACTTC. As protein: CASSPQGTYEQYF.

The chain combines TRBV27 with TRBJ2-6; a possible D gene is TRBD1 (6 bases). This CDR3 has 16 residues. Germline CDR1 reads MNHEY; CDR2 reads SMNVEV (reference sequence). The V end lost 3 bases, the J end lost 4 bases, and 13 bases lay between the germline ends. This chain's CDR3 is CASSLVGGGGANVLTF. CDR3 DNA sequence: TGTGCCAGCAGTTTGGTAGGGGGTGGGGGGGCCAACGTCCTGACTTTC.

This chain's CDR3 is CASSRGGQKLYQETQYF. CDR3 sequence (DNA): TGCGCCAGCAGCCGAGGAGGGCAGAAGCTGTACCAAGAGACCCAGTACTTC. This chain uses TRBV4-1 with TRBJ2-5; D is possibly TRBD2 (6 bases). CDR1 is MGHRA and CDR2 is YSYEKL in the germline V gene. The V end was cut by 4 bases, the J end by 0 bases, with 18 bases between. The CDR3 covers 17 residues.

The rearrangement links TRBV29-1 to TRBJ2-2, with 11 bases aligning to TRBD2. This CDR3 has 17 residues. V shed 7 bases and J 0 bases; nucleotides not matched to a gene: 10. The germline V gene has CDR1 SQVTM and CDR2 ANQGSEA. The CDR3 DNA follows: TGCAGCGCCATGTCACTAGCGGGGGCAACGAACACCGGGGAGCTGTTTTTT. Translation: CSAMSLAGATNTGELFF.

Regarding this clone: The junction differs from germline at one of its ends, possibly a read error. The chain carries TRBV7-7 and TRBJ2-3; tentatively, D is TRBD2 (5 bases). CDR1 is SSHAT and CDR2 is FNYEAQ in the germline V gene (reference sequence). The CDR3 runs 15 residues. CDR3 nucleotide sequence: TGTGCTAGCAGCTTAGGGCTAGCAGGCACAGATACGCAGTATTTT. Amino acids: CASSLGLAGTDTQYF.

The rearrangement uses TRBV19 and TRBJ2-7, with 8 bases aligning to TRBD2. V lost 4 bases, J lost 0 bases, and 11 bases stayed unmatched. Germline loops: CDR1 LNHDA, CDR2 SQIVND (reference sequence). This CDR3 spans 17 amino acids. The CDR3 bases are TGTGCCAGTAGTAGCAAAGTAGCGGGATCGGGCTCCTACGAGCAGTACTTC. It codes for CASSSKVAGSGSYEQYF.

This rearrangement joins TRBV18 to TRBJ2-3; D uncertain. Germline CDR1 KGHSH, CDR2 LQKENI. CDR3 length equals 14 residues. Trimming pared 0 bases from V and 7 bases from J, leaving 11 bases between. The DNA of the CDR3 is TGTGCCAGCTCACCACCCAGTGTATCGAATACGCAGTATTTT. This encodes CASSPPSVSNTQYF.

Here the CDR3 DNA reads TGTGCCAGTAGTCAAGAACACAGCAGCTCCTACAATGAGCAGTTCTTC. It translates to CASSQEHSSSYNEQFF. The V gene is TRBV19, the J gene TRBJ2-1; D is unclear. Germline loops: CDR1 LNHDA, CDR2 SQIVND (reference sequence). This CDR3 is 16 amino acids long. The V end lost 5 bases, the J end lost 0 bases, and 14 bases lay between the germline ends.

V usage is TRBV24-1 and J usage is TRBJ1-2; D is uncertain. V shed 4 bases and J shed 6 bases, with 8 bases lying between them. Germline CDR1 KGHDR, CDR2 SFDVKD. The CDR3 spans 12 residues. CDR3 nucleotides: TGTGCCACCAGTGAAGAGGAGGATGGCTACACCTTC. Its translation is CATSEEEDGYTF.

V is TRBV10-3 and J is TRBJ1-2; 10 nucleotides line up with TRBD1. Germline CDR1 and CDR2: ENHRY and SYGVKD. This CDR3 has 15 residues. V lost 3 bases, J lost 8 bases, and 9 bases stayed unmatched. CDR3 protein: CAISDGGQGVAGYTF. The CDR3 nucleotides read TGTGCCATCAGTGACGGCGGACAGGGGGTTGCCGGCTACACCTTC.

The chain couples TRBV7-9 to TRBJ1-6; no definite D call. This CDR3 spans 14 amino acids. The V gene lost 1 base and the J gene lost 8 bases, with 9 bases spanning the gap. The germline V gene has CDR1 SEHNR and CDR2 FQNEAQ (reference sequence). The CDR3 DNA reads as TGTGCCAGCAGCTTAGTTCCGGGTTATTCACCCCTCCACTTT. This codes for CASSLVPGYSPLHF.